The clone carrying this T cell receptor (beta chain) was seen only once. As yet, its antigen is unknown. The data were obtained in a study of CD8 T cells in Susac syndrome. Study-wide results and caveats: Regarding the TCR sequencing and HLA analysis, the study admitted that a relatively small number of individuals were involved.

The CDR3 covers 13 residues. Deletions cut 3 bases from V and 3 bases from J, with 9 bases between. Germline CDR1 reads MDHEN; CDR2 reads SYDVKM. About 0.45 to 1 ug RNA was reverse transcribed with random hexamers. The TCR beta CDR3 was amplified by immunoSEQ multiplex PCR across 54 Vbeta, 13 Jbeta. Each CDR3 protein is one row after TCRdb ran MiXCR on the immunoSEQ multiplex PCR reads. Of about 300,000 distinct CDR3 sequences in the sample, over 75% were seen once. TCR beta sequencing was performed on blood CD8+ and CD4+ T cells. While CD8+ and CD4+ T cells were isolated negatively, TEMRA cells were enriched by FACS.

This receptor was identified in a human donor with multiple sclerosis. The gene calls are TRBV28 and TRBJ2-7; D is uncertain. Sequencing used CD8+ T cells from PBMCs. The CDR3 DNA follows: TGTGCCAGCAGTTTCGGTGGGCTCTACGAGCAGTACTTC. Amino acid sequence: CASSFGGLYEQYF.